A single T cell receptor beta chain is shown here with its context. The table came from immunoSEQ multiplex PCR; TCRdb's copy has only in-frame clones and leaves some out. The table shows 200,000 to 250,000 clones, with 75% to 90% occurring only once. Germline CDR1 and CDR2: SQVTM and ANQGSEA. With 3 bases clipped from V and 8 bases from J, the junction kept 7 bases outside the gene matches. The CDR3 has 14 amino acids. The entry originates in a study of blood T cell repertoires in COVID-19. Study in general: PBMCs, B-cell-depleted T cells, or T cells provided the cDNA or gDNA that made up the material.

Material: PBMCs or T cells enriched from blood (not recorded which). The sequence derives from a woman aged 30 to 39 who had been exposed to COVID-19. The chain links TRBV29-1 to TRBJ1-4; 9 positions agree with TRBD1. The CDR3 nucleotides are TGCAGCGTTGACCCTGGGACAGGGTTAGAAAAACTGTTTTTT. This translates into CSVDPGTGLEKLFF.